This TCR beta chain was found in a study of cytomegalovirus exposure and HLA in healthy donors. About this clone itself: Its antigen is not known.

This CDR3 is 13 amino acids long. Germline V gene sequence: CDR1 SGDLS, CDR2 YYNGEE. Trimming took 2 bases from V and 4 from J, leaving 8 bases between them. The study ran its PCR with 60 Vbeta and 13 Jbeta primers. This table comes from immunoSEQ multiplex PCR, and its TCRdb copy is limited to in-frame clones, with some not included. This table has approximately 170,000 clones, under 70% appearing once. General observations from the study: Some TCR beta chains (approximately 180 of them) were listed as cytomegalovirus-associated. Donors belonging to an Asian-associated ancestry cluster reportedly showed fewer N-insertions in productive TCRs than the approximately 680-donor mean, according to what a later analysis found. Within an earlier analysis, most TCR beta V segments proved productive either about 90% or about 30% of the time.

The receptor comes from a woman between 40 and 55 years old in good health and CMV-seropositive. The sample taken for sequencing was PBMCs. V usage is TRBV9 and J usage is TRBJ2-3; a possible D gene is TRBD2 (5 bases). This chain's CDR3 is CASSVDSPDTQYF. DNA of the CDR3: TGTGCCAGCAGCGTGGACTCCCCAGATACGCAGTATTTT.